A selection of T cell receptor beta chains follows, all from one sample in a study of T cell changes during pregnancy in multiple sclerosis. Clones were sequenced by immunoSEQ multiplex PCR, and TCRdb holds only the in-frame ones, with some missing. The repertoire holds roughly 45,000 clones, with less than 90% as singletons. The sample was CD4+ T cells from peripheral blood mononuclear cells, taken in the second trimester of pregnancy. The receptors come from a female donor with multiple sclerosis, enrolled in a pregnancy study. CDR3s include the opening cysteine and the closing phenylalanine or tryptophan. The D gene is left open where the match is weak. Rows give clone size only sometimes, using once, few, many, or a class for an expanded clone.

TRBV30,NA,TRBJ1-3,NA,TGTGCCTGGAGTACTAGCCGAACTGGAAACACCATATATTTT,CAWSTSRTGNTIYF
TRBV2,NA,TRBJ1-5,NA,TGTGCCAGCAGTGATGGGCAGCACGATCAGCCCCAGCATTTT,CASSDGQHDQPQHF
TRBV29-1,NA,TRBJ2-3,few,TGCAGCACAACCGCTAGCACAGATACGCAGTATTTT,CSTTASTDTQYF
TRBV4-1,NA,TRBJ2-3,NA,TGCGCCAGCAGCCTCGACTATACTAGCACAGATACGCAGTATTTT,CASSLDYTSTDTQYF
TRBV5-1,TRBD2,TRBJ2-3,once,TGCGCCAGCAGCCGACGGGAGGTTGGCACAGATACGCAGTATTTT,CASSRREVGTDTQYF
TRBV7-3,TRBD1,TRBJ2-5,NA,TGTGCCAGCAGCTTAGGGGGGACAGGTCAAGAGACCCAGTACTTC,CASSLGGTGQETQYF
TRBV7-6,NA,TRBJ2-1,NA,TGTGCCAGCAGCCCCGCTTGGAGCTCCTACAATGAGCAGTTCTTC,CASSPAWSSYNEQFF
TRBV27,NA,TRBJ2-5,once,TGTGCCAGCAGTCCGAGACAGACTCAAGAGACCCAGTACTTC,CASSPRQTQETQYF
TRBV2,NA,TRBJ2-5,NA,TGTGCCAGCAGTCTAAAGACCCAGTACTTC,CASSLKTQYF
TRBV20-1,NA,TRBJ2-1,NA,TGCAGTGCCCAAAGCGGACGGGAGCAGTTCTTC,CSAQSGREQFF
TRBV10-3,TRBD1,TRBJ2-2,NA,TGTGCCATCGGGACAGGGAACACCGGGGAGCTGTTTTTT,CAIGTGNTGELFF
TRBV5-4,TRBD1,TRBJ1-2,NA,TGTGCCAGCAGCTCCCAAGTCAGGGGGTCCTATGGCTACACCTTC,CASSSQVRGSYGYTF
TRBV6-1,TRBD1,TRBJ2-5,NA,TGTGCCAGCGGGGACAGGGCAGAGACCCAGTACTTC,CASGDRAETQYF
TRBV7-9,TRBD2,TRBJ2-7,NA,TGTGCCAGCAGCTTAGCCCCGGGACTAGCGGGGACGAGCTCCTACGAGCAGTACTTC,CASSLAPGLAGTSSYEQYF
TRBV7-6,TRBD1,TRBJ1-4,NA,TGTGCCAGCAGCGTCTCAGGGGGCAGTCTTAATGAAAAACTGTTTTTT,CASSVSGGSLNEKLFF
TRBV5-4,NA,TRBJ2-7,NA,TGTGCCAGCAGCTTGGGCGGGGGCCGTGATTACGAGCAGTACTTC,CASSLGGGRDYEQYF
TRBV2,TRBD2,TRBJ2-3,NA,TGTGCCAGCAGTGAAGTAGCGGGAGGGACAGATACGCAGTATTTT,CASSEVAGGTDTQYF
TRBV5-4,TRBD1,TRBJ2-2,NA,TGTGCCAGCAGGCCTCTCGGGACAGGGAACACCGGGGAGCTGTTTTTT,CASRPLGTGNTGELFF
TRBV9,TRBD1,TRBJ1-1,NA,TGTGCCAGCAGCGTAGCAGGGGGCCAGCGCAGGAACACTGAAGCTTTCTTT,CASSVAGGQRRNTEAFF
TRBV14,TRBD2,TRBJ2-7,NA,TGTGCCAGCAGCCAAGATTGGTCCAGCGGGAGTAGCCGGCCCCTCGAGCAGTACTTC,CASSQDWSSGSSRPLEQYF
TRBV19,TRBD2,TRBJ2-1,NA,TGTGCCAGTACCCTACGGGGGGAGGGGAGGAATGAGCAGTTCTTC,CASTLRGEGRNEQFF
TRBV5-4,TRBD2,TRBJ2-1,NA,TGTGCCAGCAGCCCCGGGGTAGCGGGACAGTTCTTC,CASSPGVAGQFF
TRBV5-4,NA,TRBJ1-2,NA,TGTGCCAGCAGCTTGGCCGAGTCGGGGTATGGCTACACCTTC,CASSLAESGYGYTF
TRBV5-4,NA,TRBJ1-1,NA,TGTGCCAGCAGCTTGGAGGGGGTACCGAACACTGAAGCTTTCTTT,CASSLEGVPNTEAFF
TRBV5-1,NA,TRBJ1-1,few,TGCGCCAGCAGCCCCACAGCATACAGGTCTGAAGCTTTCTTT,CASSPTAYRSEAFF
TRBV7-9,TRBD1,TRBJ1-1,NA,TGTGCCAGCAGCCAAAGGGGGCACAGGGTTATGAACACTGAAGCTTTCTTT,CASSQRGHRVMNTEAFF
TRBV19,NA,TRBJ1-1,NA,TGTGCCAGTCATAGTCGGGGGTTGAACACTGAAGCTTTCTTT,CASHSRGLNTEAFF
TRBV19,NA,TRBJ1-1,NA,TGTGCCAGTAGTATAGATTTCGGTGCTGAAGCTTTCTTT,CASSIDFGAEAFF
TRBV7-2,NA,TRBJ1-5,few,TGTGCCAGCAGGGGGGACGGGGGTGGCAATCAGCCCCAGCATTTT,CASRGDGGGNQPQHF
TRBV27,TRBD2,TRBJ2-1,few,TGTGCCAGCAGTGTGATTAGCGGGAGGGCCATTAATGAGCAGTTCTTC,CASSVISGRAINEQFF
TRBV18,NA,TRBJ1-1,NA,TGTGCCAGCTCACGGGGTGGCAGGGTGAACACTGAAGCTTTCTTT,CASSRGGRVNTEAFF
TRBV4-3,NA,TRBJ1-2,NA,TGCGCCAGCAGCCAAGGACTGGTCTCTGGCTACACCTTC,CASSQGLVSGYTF
TRBV27,NA,TRBJ1-1,few,TGTGCCAGCAGTTTGCGGACAGCGAACACTGAAGCTTTCTTT,CASSLRTANTEAFF
TRBV4-2,NA,TRBJ1-1,medium-sized,TGTGCCAGCAGCCAAGAGGCAGTAACAGAGAACACTGAAGCTTTCTTT,CASSQEAVTENTEAFF
TRBV27,NA,TRBJ1-5,NA,TGTGCCAGCAGTTTTGGCCGGGGAGGTCAGCCCCAGCATTTT,CASSFGRGGQPQHF
TRBV27,TRBD2,TRBJ2-1,NA,TGTGCCAGCAGTTTATTGGTGACTAGCGGGGCTTACAATGAGCAGTTCTTC,CASSLLVTSGAYNEQFF
TRBV7-2,TRBD2,TRBJ2-3,NA,TGTGCCAGCAGCTTTTCTGGACTAGCAGGAGATACGCAGTATTTT,CASSFSGLAGDTQYF
TRBV14,NA,TRBJ2-7,NA,TGTGCCAGCAGCCAAGACCGGCGGCGGTACGAGCAGTACTTC,CASSQDRRRYEQYF
TRBV27,NA,TRBJ1-2,NA,TGTGCCAGCAGTCGCCGCCGGACAGCTAACTATGGCTACACCTTC,CASSRRRTANYGYTF
TRBV6-5,TRBD2,TRBJ2-1,NA,TGTGCCAGCAGTCGACTAGCGGACTCCTACAATGAGCAGTTCTTC,CASSRLADSYNEQFF
TRBV4-1,NA,TRBJ2-1,once,TGCGCCAGCAGCGGGCCAAACCTTCAGCAGTTCTTC,CASSGPNLQQFF
TRBV6-5,TRBD2,TRBJ2-7,NA,TGTGCCAGCAGTTACGCCGGACTAGCGGCCTACGAGCAGTACTTC,CASSYAGLAAYEQYF
TRBV6-5,TRBD1,TRBJ1-4,NA,TGTGCCAGCAGTTCCAGGACAGGGTCTGAAAAACTGTTTTTT,CASSSRTGSEKLFF
TRBV5-1,TRBD1,TRBJ1-2,once,TGCGCCAGCAGTTCCGGACAGGGCTATGGCTACACCTTC,CASSSGQGYGYTF
TRBV28,TRBD2,TRBJ2-1,NA,TGTGCCAGCAGAAAACCGGGACTAGCGGGAGGGCCCTACAATGAGCAGTTCTTC,CASRKPGLAGGPYNEQFF